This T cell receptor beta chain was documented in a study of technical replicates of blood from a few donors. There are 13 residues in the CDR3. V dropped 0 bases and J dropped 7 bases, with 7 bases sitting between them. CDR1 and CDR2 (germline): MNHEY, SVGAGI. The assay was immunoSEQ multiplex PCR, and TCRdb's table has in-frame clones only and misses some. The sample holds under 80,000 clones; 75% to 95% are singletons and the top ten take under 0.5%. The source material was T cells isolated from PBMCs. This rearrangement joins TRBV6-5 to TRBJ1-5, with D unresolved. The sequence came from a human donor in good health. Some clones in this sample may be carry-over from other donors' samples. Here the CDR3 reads CASSYSERQPQHF. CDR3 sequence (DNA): TGTGCCAGCAGTTACTCCGAGAGGCAGCCCCAGCATTTT.